Each of the 16 T cell receptor beta chains below was sequenced from the same sample in a study of T cells in tumors after PD-1 blockade. Using immunoSEQ multiplex PCR, the repertoire was profiled, and TCRdb retains in-frame clones only, with some absent. The sample lists around 34,000 clones; roughly 73% were seen once. Specimen: PBMCs, collected after anti-PD-1 treatment. The receptor set was obtained from a human donor with basal cell carcinoma.

In this sample, this clone turned up once. The rearrangement links TRBV7-2 to TRBJ2-1; D is unresolved. This CDR3 has 13 residues. CDR1 and CDR2 (germline): SGHTA, FQGNSA. V was cut by 3 bases and J by 10 bases, with 13 bases left in between. The CDR3 loop reads CASSLGTTREQFF. As DNA, the CDR3 is TGTGCCAGCAGCTTGGGAACGACTCGGGAGCAGTTCTTC. The variable domain in full, completed from reference TRBV7-2 and TRBJ2-1, reads GAGVSQSPSNKVTEKGKDVELRCDPISGHTALYWYRQSLGQGLEFLIYFQGNSAPDKSGLPSDRFSAERTGGSVSTLTIQRTQQEDSAVYLCASSLGTTREQFFGPGTRLTVL.

This clone was recorded many times. The V call is TRBV5-1, the J call TRBJ2-1; 9 bases are a match to TRBD1. Germline trimming cut 6 bases from V and 4 bases from J; bases unmatched to any gene: 5. The CDR3 consists of 14 residues. CDR1 and CDR2 (germline): SGHRS, YFSETQ. The CDR3 DNA follows: TGCGCCAGCACACAGGGGGCGATTTACAATGAGCAGTTCTTC. Protein sequence: CASTQGAIYNEQFF.

The V gene is TRBV6-4, the J gene TRBJ2-5, with D perhaps assigned TRBD1 or TRBD2 (5 bases each). Trimming pared 2 bases from V and 4 bases from J, leaving 14 bases between. The germline CDR1 and CDR2 sequences are MRHNA and SNTAGT. The CDR3 is 15 residues long. This CDR3 is CASSDPTRGIETQYF. The CDR3 coding sequence is TGTGCCAGCAGTGACCCTACGAGGGGCATAGAGACCCAGTACTTC.

The chain employs TRBV9 and TRBJ2-3; D is possibly TRBD1 or TRBD2 (5 bases each). Trimming removed 4 bases from V and 3 bases from J, with 15 bases in between. In germline, CDR1 is SGDLS, CDR2 YYNGEE. The CDR3 loop spans 15 amino acids. CDR3 amino acids: CASSTRGGPTDTQYF. The CDR3 DNA sequence: TGTGCCAGCAGCACCCGGGGCGGGCCTACAGATACGCAGTATTTT.

This rearrangement joins TRBV6-2 or TRBV6-3 to TRBJ2-2; TRBD2 matches at 8 bases. CDR3 length: 15 amino acids. From germline, CDR1 is MNHEY and CDR2 SVGEGT. After removal of 6 bases from V and 1 base from J, the junction contained 4 bases not matched to a gene. Here the CDR3 reads CASSVLAGNTGELFF. Written as DNA, the CDR3 is TGTGCCAGCAGCGTCCTAGCGGGGAACACCGGGGAGCTGTTTTTT.

The chain has TRBV5-1 and TRBJ2-3, with D perhaps matching TRBD1 (5 bases). Germline CDR1 reads SGHRS; CDR2 reads YFSETQ. CDR3 length equals 15 residues. Trimming shortened V by 1 base and J by 6 bases, and 15 bases separated the two germline ends. CDR3 region: CASSLWGGDSDTQYF. Here the CDR3 DNA reads TGCGCCAGCAGCTTGTGGGGCGGAGATTCGGATACGCAGTATTTT.

The chain uses TRBV2 and TRBJ2-7; weak D call: TRBD1 (5 bases). The CDR3 is made up of 12 amino acids. Germline assignment: CDR1 SNHLY and CDR2 FYNNEI. V was cut by 4 bases and J by 4 bases, with 8 bases left in between. CDR3 amino acids: CASSVKGYEQYF. The CDR3, as DNA: TGTGCCAGCAGTGTCAAGGGGTACGAGCAGTACTTC.

With regard to this clone: Compared with germline, one end of the junction differs, possibly owing to a read error. The chain recombines TRBV5-4 with TRBJ2-7, with D possibly being TRBD1 or TRBD2 (5 bases each). This CDR3 has 14 residues. Per the germline V gene, CDR1 is SGHNT and CDR2 is YYREEE (reference sequence). DNA for the CDR3: TGTGCCAGCAGTAGCAGGGACGGCTCCTACGAGCAGCACTTC. Amino acid sequence: CASSSRDGSYEQHF.

The chain joins TRBV9 to TRBJ1-1, with D perhaps TRBD1 (5 bases). Germline values: CDR1 SGDLS, CDR2 YYNGEE. Trimming removed 5 bases from V and 0 bases from J, with 11 bases in between. The CDR3 sequence is 14 residues long. For the CDR3, the DNA is TGTGCCAGCAGTCGACAGACTATGAACACTGAAGCTTTCTTT. Its protein is CASSRQTMNTEAFF.

The V and J genes are TRBV2 and TRBJ1-6, with D unresolved. CDR3 size: 13 residues. Deletions cut 7 bases from V and 5 bases from J, with 9 bases between. Germline CDR1 is SNHLY and CDR2 is FYNNEI. The CDR3 region has the DNA TGTGCCAGCATCGCTAGTCATAATTCACCCCTCCACTTT. Encoded protein: CASIASHNSPLHF.

Remarks on this clone: Compared with germline, one end of the junction differs, possibly owing to a read error. The chain couples TRBV9 to TRBJ1-1; D ambiguous. CDR1 is SGDLS and CDR2 is YYNGEE in the germline V gene. CDR3 size: 14 residues. The CDR3 reads CASSYHSGGSEAFF. The CDR3 DNA sequence: TGTGCCAGCAGCTACCATTCGGGAGGGTCTGAGGCTTTCTTT.

This clone was counted between two and nine times. The chain couples TRBV30 to TRBJ1-4; a weak D match, TRBD1 (5 bases). Trimming removed 2 bases from V and 8 bases from J, with 18 bases in between. The CDR3 totals 15 residues. Germline V CDR1 and CDR2: GTSNPN, SVGIG (reference sequence). CDR3 sequence: CAWSPIPGLREKLFF. CDR3 DNA sequence: TGTGCCTGGAGTCCGATTCCAGGGTTACGAGAAAAACTGTTTTTT.

The V gene is TRBV6-4, the J gene TRBJ1-5; D gene unclear. V was shortened by 5 bases and J by 1 base, with 6 bases between the two germline ends. Germline loops: CDR1 MRHNA, CDR2 SNTAGT. CDR3 length: 13 amino acids. CDR3 DNA sequence: TGTGCCAGCAGTTCCGAGAGCAATCAGCCCCAGCATTTT. This encodes CASSSESNQPQHF.

The chain has TRBV7-2 and TRBJ1-1; TRBD1 might be the D (5 bases). V dropped 4 bases and J dropped 6 bases, with 18 bases sitting between them. CDR3 length: 15 amino acids. Germline V gene data show CDR1 as SGHTA and CDR2 as FQGNSA. CDR3 nucleotides: TGTGCCAGCAGCTATATGACTGGGGCGGGTTCTGAAGCTTTCTTT. Amino acid sequence: CASSYMTGAGSEAFF.

V is TRBV28 and J is TRBJ2-7; possibly TRBD1 or TRBD2 for D (6 bases each). Looked up from germline, CDR1 is MDHEN and CDR2 is SYDVKM. The CDR3 runs to 15 residues. The V end was cut by 5 bases, the J end by 4 bases, with 18 bases between. This CDR3 is CASSPLRGPAYEQYF. CDR3 in DNA: TGTGCCAGCAGTCCACTCCGGGGGCCGGCGTACGAGCAGTACTTC.

The chain is built from TRBV10-3 and TRBJ1-1, with D hard to call. Germline V gene data show CDR1 as ENHRY and CDR2 as SYGVKD. V lost 0 bases to trimming and J lost 6 bases, with 11 bases between them. The CDR3 contains 14 residues. The CDR3 is CAISESVGRAEAFF. The CDR3 nucleotides are TGTGCCATCAGTGAGTCGGTAGGTCGGGCTGAAGCTTTCTTT.